The entry that follows covers one TCR beta chain sequence. This clone was picked up one time. Its antigen has not been determined. No quality values exist for individual bases; no much larger clone is one base distant. TCRbeta CDR3 regions were amplified from genomic DNA by means of the immunoSEQ Assay, a bias-controlled multiplex PCR. The original methods were these. Nucleated cell counts per sample were estimated from amplification of reference gene primers within the assay. Sequence reads were collapsed and filtered to measure the absolute abundance of every unique TCRbeta CDR3 rearrangement. For each sample, productive Simpson clonality was calculated as the square root of Simpson's diversity index across productive rearrangements. Here the immuneACCESS table is served through TCRdb, limited to in-frame sequences with V and J called. Missing clones are a known gap in these copies; in checked studies unresolved V genes cover under half, and the rest lacks a known reason. V and J calls and clone size are as listed in that table; D and trimming were resolved from the DNA. This sample is represented by approximately 300,000 clones; 70% to 90% of them were singletons. 5.5% to 7% of the sample belongs to the ten largest clones.

In the prospective study, participants were 18 to 89 years old, resided in 20 to 30 geographic areas of the United States, and were enrolled through a virtual design. To assign participants to cohorts, the prospective study relied on clinical history that participants themselves reported in a screening survey and a study questionnaire. Recovered participants in ImmuneRACE Cohort 3 were defined by two consecutive negative NP/OP PCR tests, clearance by a healthcare professional, or resolution of symptoms. In the prospective study, whole blood, serum and a nasopharyngeal or oropharyngeal swab were collected from each participant by mobile phlebotomists. Participants in the prospective study had the option to provide additional blood draws and questionnaires over an approximately 2-month period. Before DNA extraction, prospective study blood samples were shipped either frozen or at room temperature.

Counted from cysteine to phenylalanine, this CDR3 has 20 amino acids. The DNA shown is the 60-base CDR3, in frame from base 1. These data are taken from a study of blood T cell repertoires in COVID-19 (dated by TCRdb to about 2020). Notes on the research overall: The collaborator samples originated in the United States, Italy and Spain and spanned the acute and convalescent phases of COVID-19. The prospective study material was composed of cDNA or gDNA derived from T cells, B-cell-depleted T cells, or PBMCs. Samples were obtained from the ongoing ImmuneRACE study (first 160 participants) and from roughly 1,300 subjects provided by 6 global collaborators. Where HLA class I and class II types were available, the types were taken from metadata supplied by the sample provider, not from assay-based typing. Deeply sampled blood TCRbeta repertoires from subjects exposed to, actively infected with, or recovered from COVID-19 were included in the dataset. The repertoires were made available in a free public database intended to serve as a resource for research on the immune response to SARS-CoV-2. The sample metadata nearly always contained a de-identified subject ID, COVID-19 status, age in years and sex.

General study outcomes and caveats: Clinical and demographic metadata were provided uncurated, with the amount varying by source and participant.

Sample: PBMCs or T cells enriched from blood (not recorded which). This receptor was obtained from a woman aged 25 to 39 who had recovered from COVID-19. The rearrangement joined TRBV21-1 to TRBJ1-5; TRBD1 is the table's D call and was not checked against the DNA. TRBV21-1 is a pseudogene locus. The nucleotide sequence is given as TGTGCCAGCAGCAAAGGGGACACTGGACAGGCCCGACGATTCAATCAGCCCCAGCATTTT. This is translated as CASSKGDTGQARRFNQPQHF.